The clone carrying this T cell receptor beta chain showed up just a few times. TCRdb passed the RT-PCR reads through MiXCR, listing each CDR3 protein once. The table lists almost 700,000 distinct CDR3 sequences, 13% to 15% of them singletons. This CDR3 comprises 16 residues. The germline V gene encodes CDR1 LGHDT and CDR2 YNNKEL (reference sequence). J was trimmed by 0 bases and V by 1 base; bases with no gene match: 6. The TCR originated in a female donor in good health, serving as a healthy control. The chain joins TRBV3-1 to TRBJ2-7, with 7 bases identical to TRBD2. Sequenced: memory CD4+ T cells from blood. The CDR3 bases are TGTGCCAGCAGCCAAGTAGCCCGGACTAGCTCCTACGAGCAGTACTTC. Amino acid sequence: CASSQVARTSSYEQYF.